This is a list of T cell receptor beta chains from one sample in a study of cytomegalovirus exposure and HLA in healthy donors. The assay was immunoSEQ multiplex PCR, and TCRdb's table has in-frame clones only and misses some. The sample has roughly 220,000 clones; more than 75% are singletons. Sequencing used PBMCs. These receptors all stem from a woman in her thirties or forties in good health and CMV-seronegative. Each CDR3 is given with its conserved first and last residue. Size tells how often a clone was seen (once, few, many) or the class of an expanded clone, and some rows leave it out.

abundance: once; v_gene: TRBV27; j_gene: TRBJ1-2; CDR3aa: CASTSRSRGPGYGYTF
abundance: -; v_gene: TRBV9; j_gene: TRBJ2-6; CDR3aa: CASSSPLEGAIGANVLTF
abundance: -; v_gene: TRBV6-1; j_gene: TRBJ2-1; CDR3aa: CASSAVGLAGDHQFF
abundance: once; v_gene: TRBV10-1; j_gene: TRBJ2-7; CDR3aa: CASSTSPGEQYF
abundance: -; v_gene: TRBV10-3; j_gene: TRBJ2-1; CDR3aa: CAGGRDEGEQFF
abundance: -; v_gene: TRBV9; j_gene: TRBJ2-3; CDR3aa: CASSAGLAGSTDTQYF
abundance: -; v_gene: TRBV11-1; j_gene: TRBJ2-7; CDR3aa: CASSLSGTGYEQYF
abundance: -; v_gene: TRBV5-1; j_gene: TRBJ2-1; CDR3aa: CVSSFGAGGISEQFF
abundance: few; v_gene: TRBV5-5; j_gene: TRBJ1-5; CDR3aa: CASSLAGTLNQPQHF
abundance: -; v_gene: TRBV6-5; j_gene: TRBJ2-2; CDR3aa: CASSPGHLDSGELFF
abundance: once; v_gene: TRBV6-6; j_gene: TRBJ2-7; CDR3aa: CASSPRGTYEGQYF
abundance: -; v_gene: TRBV5-1; j_gene: TRBJ2-7; CDR3aa: CASSYGTLQSSYEQYF
abundance: -; v_gene: TRBV9; j_gene: TRBJ1-1; CDR3aa: CASSVGQGGTEAFF
abundance: once; v_gene: TRBV29-1; j_gene: TRBJ2-2; CDR3aa: CSAEGANPGELFF
abundance: -; v_gene: TRBV10-3; j_gene: TRBJ1-5; CDR3aa: CAISEVGVTQPQHF
abundance: -; v_gene: TRBV27; j_gene: TRBJ2-7; CDR3aa: CASSQRERGREQYF
abundance: once; v_gene: TRBV19; j_gene: TRBJ2-7; CDR3aa: CASSIAWGREQYF
abundance: once; v_gene: TRBV5-4; j_gene: TRBJ2-7; CDR3aa: CASSGAGQGSGEQYF
abundance: -; v_gene: TRBV6-1; j_gene: TRBJ2-7; CDR3aa: CASSWGQGTYEQYF
abundance: -; v_gene: TRBV30; j_gene: TRBJ1-2; CDR3aa: CACIDGSINYGYTF
abundance: -; v_gene: TRBV5-1; j_gene: TRBJ2-5; CDR3aa: CASSRTSGSGVQETQYF
abundance: -; v_gene: TRBV7-3; j_gene: TRBJ2-3; CDR3aa: CASSLISSTDTQYF
abundance: -; v_gene: TRBV10-3; j_gene: TRBJ1-2; CDR3aa: CAIRSDRDRLTF
abundance: -; v_gene: TRBV18; j_gene: TRBJ2-1; CDR3aa: CASSPEAGVDNEQFF
abundance: -; v_gene: TRBV11-2; j_gene: TRBJ2-5; CDR3aa: CASSFLAYQETQYF
abundance: -; v_gene: TRBV7-3; j_gene: TRBJ2-2; CDR3aa: CASSLVAAPAGELFF
abundance: -; v_gene: TRBV27; j_gene: TRBJ2-2; CDR3aa: CASSYGLAGFQAGELFF
abundance: -; v_gene: TRBV2; j_gene: TRBJ2-2; CDR3aa: CASSPQGVGELFF
abundance: -; v_gene: TRBV15; j_gene: TRBJ1-4; CDR3aa: CATSRPGQGATNEKLFF
abundance: -; v_gene: TRBV2; j_gene: TRBJ2-5; CDR3aa: CASTEGASGTQETQYF
abundance: -; v_gene: TRBV5-1; j_gene: TRBJ1-1; CDR3aa: CASSWGQPNTEAFF
abundance: -; v_gene: TRBV27; j_gene: TRBJ2-7; CDR3aa: CASSFQLPKAYEQYF